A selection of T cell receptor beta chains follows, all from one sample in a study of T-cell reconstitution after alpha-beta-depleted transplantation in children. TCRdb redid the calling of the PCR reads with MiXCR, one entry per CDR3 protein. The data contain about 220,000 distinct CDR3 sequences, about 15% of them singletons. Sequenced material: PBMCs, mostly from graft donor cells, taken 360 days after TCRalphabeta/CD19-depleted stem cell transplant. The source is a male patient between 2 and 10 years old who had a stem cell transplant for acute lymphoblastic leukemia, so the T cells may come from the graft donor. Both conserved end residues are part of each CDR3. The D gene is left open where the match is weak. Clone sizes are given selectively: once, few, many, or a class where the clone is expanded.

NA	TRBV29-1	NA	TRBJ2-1	TGCAGCGTTGAGAGGGACGGAGTCCACAATGAGCAGTTCTTC	CSVERDGVHNEQFF
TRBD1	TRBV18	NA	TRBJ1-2	TGTGCCAGCTCACCACTTAAGGGACAGGGAGGATATGGCTACACCTTC	CASSPLKGQGGYGYTF
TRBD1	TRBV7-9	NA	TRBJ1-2	TGTGCCAGCAGCTACAGGGGGCTCCGTTTTGGCTACACCTTC	CASSYRGLRFGYTF
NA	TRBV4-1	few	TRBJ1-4	TGCGCCAGCAGCCAAGAGCAGAGAAGTAATGAAAAACTGTTTTTT	CASSQEQRSNEKLFF
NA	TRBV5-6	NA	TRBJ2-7	TGTGCCAGCAGGGGCAGAGGAGTCTACGAGCAGTACTTC	CASRGRGVYEQYF
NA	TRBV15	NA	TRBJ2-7	TGTGCCACCAGCAGAGGACCAGAGGAGCAGTACTTC	CATSRGPEEQYF
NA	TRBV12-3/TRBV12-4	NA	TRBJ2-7	TGTGCCAGCAGTTTCCCCGACTCACGAGAGCAGTACTTC	CASSFPDSREQYF
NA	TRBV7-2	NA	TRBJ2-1	TGTGCCAGCAGACCGGCCTCCTACAATGAGCAGTTCTTC	CASRPASYNEQFF
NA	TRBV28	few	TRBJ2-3	TGTGCCAGCAGTCTCAGGGGCGTTGGCACAGATACGCAGTATTTT	CASSLRGVGTDTQYF
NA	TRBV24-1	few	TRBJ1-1	TGTGCCACCAGTGATCCCCGGGGCACTGAAGCTTTCTTT	CATSDPRGTEAFF
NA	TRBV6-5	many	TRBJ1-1	TGTGCCAGCAGTTACTCTGCAGGGTGGGTGAACACTGAAGCTTTCTTT	CASSYSAGWVNTEAFF
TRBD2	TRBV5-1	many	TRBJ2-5	TGCGCCAGCTACGCACTAGCGGGAGCCCACCAAGAGACCCAGTACTTC	CASYALAGAHQETQYF
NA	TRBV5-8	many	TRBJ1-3	TGTGCCAGCAGCTTGGTTGTTAGCTCTGGAAACACCATATATTTT	CASSLVVSSGNTIYF
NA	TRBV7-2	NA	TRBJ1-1	TGTGCCAGCAGCTTCGGGGGGATGAACACTGAAGCTTTCTTT	CASSFGGMNTEAFF
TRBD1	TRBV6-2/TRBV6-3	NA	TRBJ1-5	TGTGCCAGCAACGACAGGGGGGGAGATCAGCCCCAGCATTTT	CASNDRGGDQPQHF
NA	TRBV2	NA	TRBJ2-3	TGTGCCAGCAAGGAGGGGCCGAGCACAGATACGCAGTATTTT	CASKEGPSTDTQYF
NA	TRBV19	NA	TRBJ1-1	TGTGCCAGTAGCAAAGGGACTAACACTGAAGCTTTCTTT	CASSKGTNTEAFF
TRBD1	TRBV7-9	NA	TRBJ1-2	TGTGCCAGCAGCCCAAGGGACAGGGCTTATGGCTACACCTTC	CASSPRDRAYGYTF
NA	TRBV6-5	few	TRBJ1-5	TGTGCCAGCAGTAACGGGAGGAACAGGAATCAGCCCCAGCATTTT	CASSNGRNRNQPQHF
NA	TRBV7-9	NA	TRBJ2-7	TGTGCCAGCAGCTTGGTGCAGACCTCCTACGAGCAGTACTTC	CASSLVQTSYEQYF
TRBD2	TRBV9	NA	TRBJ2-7	TGTGCCAGCAGCGGAGGGACTAGCGGACCCTACGAGCAGTACTTC	CASSGGTSGPYEQYF
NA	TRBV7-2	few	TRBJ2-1	TGTGCCAGCAGCTTCACCGGGACCCCGGCCCACAATGAGCAGTTCTTC	CASSFTGTPAHNEQFF
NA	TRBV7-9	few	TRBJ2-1	TGTGCCAGCAGCTTAGATTCAGGGGAAGAGTTCTTC	CASSLDSGEEFF
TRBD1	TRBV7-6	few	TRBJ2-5	TGTGCCAGCAGTCGCGACAGTTGGGACAGGAGGGAAGAGACCCAGTACTTC	CASSRDSWDRREETQYF
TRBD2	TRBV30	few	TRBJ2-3	TGTGCCTGGAGTCCGAGCGGGAGAACAGATACGCAGTATTTT	CAWSPSGRTDTQYF
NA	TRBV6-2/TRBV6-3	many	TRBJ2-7	TGTGCCAGCAGTTACGTCGAGCAGTACTTC	CASSYVEQYF
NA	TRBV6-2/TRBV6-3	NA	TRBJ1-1	TGTGCCAGCAGTTACGAAATGGGCGCTGAAGCTTTCTTT	CASSYEMGAEAFF
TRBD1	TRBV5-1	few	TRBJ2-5	TGCGCCAGCAGCTTGGTCCGGGACAGGGAAGAGACCCAGTACTTC	CASSLVRDREETQYF
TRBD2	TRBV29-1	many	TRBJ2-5	TGCAGCGTTGGGACTAGCGGGGGGGCAAAGACCCAGTACTTC	CSVGTSGGAKTQYF
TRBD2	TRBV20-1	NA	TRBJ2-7	TGCAGTGCTAGAGACCGACTAGCGGGGGGGCGGAATAGCCCCTACGAGCAGTACTTC	CSARDRLAGGRNSPYEQYF
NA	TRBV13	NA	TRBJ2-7	TGTGCCAGCAGCTTAGTAACAAGCTCCTACGAGCAGTACTTC	CASSLVTSSYEQYF
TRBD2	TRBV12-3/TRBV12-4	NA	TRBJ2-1	TGTGCCAGCAGCAGTCCGGGACTAGCGGGTACGCGCTCCTACAATGAGCAGTTCTTC	CASSSPGLAGTRSYNEQFF
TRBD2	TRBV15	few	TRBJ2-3	TGTGCCACCAGCTCCCAGCGGGGAAGCACAGATACGCAGTATTTT	CATSSQRGSTDTQYF
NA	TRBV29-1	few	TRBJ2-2	TGCAGCGTTGAATTCCGGCGCCCCGGGGAGCTGTTTTTT	CSVEFRRPGELFF
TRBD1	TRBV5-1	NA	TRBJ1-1	TGCGCCAGCAGCGACAGACAGGGAGGTGAACTTTTCTTT	CASSDRQGGELFF
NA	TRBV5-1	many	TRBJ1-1	TGCGCCAGCAGCCTGAACAGGGTATGGAGTAACACTGAAGCTTTCTTT	CASSLNRVWSNTEAFF
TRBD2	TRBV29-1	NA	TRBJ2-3	TGCAGCGTTGCAAGGTATCCTGGGCTAGCGGGAGTCAGGGATACGCAGTATTTT	CSVARYPGLAGVRDTQYF
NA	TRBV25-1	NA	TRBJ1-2	TGTGCCAGCAGTGAATCCGGACTCCTAGGCCGCTATGGCTACACCTTC	CASSESGLLGRYGYTF
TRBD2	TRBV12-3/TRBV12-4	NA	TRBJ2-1	TGTGCCAGCAGGCTGGGCCTCGCGGGGGGCACTGAGCAGTTCTTC	CASRLGLAGGTEQFF
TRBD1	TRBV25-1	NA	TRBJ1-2	TGTGCCAGCAGTGGAGACAGGGGGTATGGCTACACCTTC	CASSGDRGYGYTF
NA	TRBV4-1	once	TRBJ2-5	TGCGCCAGCAGCCGATTCAGGGGTCAAGAGACCCAGTACTTC	CASSRFRGQETQYF
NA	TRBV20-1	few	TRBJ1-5	TGCAGTGCTAGTTTAGTAGGTGTGGATCAGCCCCAGCATTTT	CSASLVGVDQPQHF
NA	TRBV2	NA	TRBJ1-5	TGTGCCAGCAGTTTGGGGTTAAGCAATCAGCCCCAGCATTTT	CASSLGLSNQPQHF
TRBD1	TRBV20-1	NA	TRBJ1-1	TGCAGTGCTAGGGGGACAGGGGCGAATACTGAAGCTTTCTTT	CSARGTGANTEAFF
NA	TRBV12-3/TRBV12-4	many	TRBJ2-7	TGTGCCAGCAGTCTCCACAGCTCCTACGAGCAGTACTTC	CASSLHSSYEQYF
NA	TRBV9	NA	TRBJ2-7	TGTGCCAGCAGCCCTAGGAGGGGCCCAACCTACGAGCAGTACTTC	CASSPRRGPTYEQYF
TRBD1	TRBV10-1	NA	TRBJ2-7	TGCGCCAGCAGTCCCGGACAGGGAGGCGAGCAGTACTTC	CASSPGQGGEQYF
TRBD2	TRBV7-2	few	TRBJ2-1	TGTGCCAGCAGCTTTTACCGAGTACTAGCGGGGTCGGGGAATGAGCAGTTCTTC	CASSFYRVLAGSGNEQFF
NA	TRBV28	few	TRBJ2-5	TGTGCCAGCAGAGGACCTTCCCCAGAGACCCAGTACTTC	CASRGPSPETQYF